This entry describes one T cell receptor beta chain. Its target is not known. This entry comes from a study of cytomegalovirus exposure and HLA in healthy donors. Study-wide points: Later analysis showed most CMV-associated TCR beta chains appearing HLA-restricted. Later on, a genetic analysis was performed. It linked a missense variant in DCLRE1C with V- and J-gene trimming of TCR beta. Based on reports, TCR beta sequences accurately predicted HLA-A and HLA-B alleles for most subjects. Donors belonging to an Asian-associated ancestry cluster reportedly showed fewer N-insertions in productive TCRs than the 666-donor mean, according to what a later analysis found.

PCR used 60 Vbeta primers and 13 Jbeta primers. This table comes from immunoSEQ multiplex PCR, and its TCRdb copy is limited to in-frame clones, with some not included. The data show around 180,000 clones, about 88% seen once. The sample comprised PBMCs. This receptor was identified in a young woman in good health and CMV-seronegative.

In DNA form, the CDR3 reads TGTGCCAGCAGCTGGGGGACTAGCGGGAAAACCGGGGAGCTGTTTTTT. Translated: CASSWGTSGKTGELFF. The chain links TRBV5-6 to TRBJ2-2; 13 positions agree with TRBD2. The germline V gene encodes CDR1 SGHDT and CDR2 YYEEEE. This CDR3 spans 16 amino acids. V dropped 3 bases and J dropped 5; count of bases not matched to a gene: 4.